These T cell receptor beta chains were read from a single sample in a study of cytomegalovirus exposure and HLA in healthy donors. The table came from immunoSEQ multiplex PCR; TCRdb's copy has only in-frame clones and leaves some out. Here the sample spans approximately 170,000 clones, around four fifths being singletons. Sequenced input: PBMCs. Receptors originate from a man aged 30-40 years in good health and CMV-seropositive. CDR3s include the opening cysteine and the closing phenylalanine or tryptophan. The listing skips clone size in some rows; elsewhere it reads once, few, many or a size class.

cdr3_aa	v_call	clone_size	j_call
CASARGRDLIQYF	TRBV27	once	TRBJ2-4
CASSLSAGGNIQYF	TRBV27	NA	TRBJ2-4
CASSTQTQTEAFF	TRBV7-2	few	TRBJ1-1
CASRLNRGGPTDTQYF	TRBV5-6	NA	TRBJ2-3
CASSDQDRPAEAFF	TRBV7-3	NA	TRBJ1-1
CASSQRTDRVVAPDGYTF	TRBV4-1	NA	TRBJ1-2
CASSGGPSQAYNEQFF	TRBV10-1	NA	TRBJ2-1
CSVWGGAFGVSYEQHF	TRBV29-1	once	TRBJ2-7
CAGGLGGAPDTQYF	TRBV30	NA	TRBJ2-3
CAWRGRGAYEQYF	TRBV30	NA	TRBJ2-7
CASSKQLNTEAFF	TRBV9	NA	TRBJ1-1
CASSLTGTYEQYF	TRBV5-1	NA	TRBJ2-7
CASSYTIESNYGYTF	TRBV6-5	NA	TRBJ1-2
CASGSGQPNEKLFF	TRBV12-5	NA	TRBJ1-4
CASSDRLIGYTF	TRBV2	many	TRBJ1-2
CSWDSLYEQYF	TRBV20-1	NA	TRBJ2-7
CASSPGGTGVDTQYF	TRBV6-4	NA	TRBJ2-3
CASRGTGGAELFF	TRBV10-2	NA	TRBJ2-2
CASSRTGTEQYF	TRBV6-6	NA	TRBJ2-7
CASGFGTGANYGYTF	TRBV12-5	NA	TRBJ1-2
CSVLRGWRTGELFF	TRBV29-1	NA	TRBJ2-2
CATSRDRWQENSPLHF	TRBV15	once	TRBJ1-6
CASSPREVNEKLFF	TRBV18	NA	TRBJ1-4
CASSPQGGSTEAFF	TRBV18	NA	TRBJ1-1
CAGTGAGANVLTF	TRBV6-1	NA	TRBJ2-6
CASSQDFQGGYGYTF	TRBV4-3	NA	TRBJ1-2